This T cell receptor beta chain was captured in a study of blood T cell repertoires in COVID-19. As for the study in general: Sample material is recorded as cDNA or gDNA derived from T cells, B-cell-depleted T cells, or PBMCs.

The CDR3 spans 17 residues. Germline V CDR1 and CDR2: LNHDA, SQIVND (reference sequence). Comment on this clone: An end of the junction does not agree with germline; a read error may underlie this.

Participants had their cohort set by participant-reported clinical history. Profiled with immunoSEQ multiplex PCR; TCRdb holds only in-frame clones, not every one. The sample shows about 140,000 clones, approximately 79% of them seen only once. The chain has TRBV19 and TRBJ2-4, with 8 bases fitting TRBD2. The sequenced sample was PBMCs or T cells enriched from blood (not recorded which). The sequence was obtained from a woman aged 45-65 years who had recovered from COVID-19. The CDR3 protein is CTSSTFISGRAKNIQYF. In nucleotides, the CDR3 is TGTACCAGTAGTACGTTTATAAGCGGGAGAGCCAAAAACATTCAGTACTTC.